This T cell receptor (beta chain) was observed in a study of CD8 T cells in Susac syndrome. The study's findings and limits: That the number of individuals in its TCR sequencing and HLA analysis was relatively small was acknowledged by the study.

As for this clonotype: Its antigen is as yet unknown.

In the multiple sclerosis control group, patients were treatment-naive and had stable or active relapsing-remitting disease. Negative magnetic isolation gave CD8+ and CD4+ cells; FACS enriched CD8+ TEMRA. Roughly 0.45 to 1 ug RNA was reverse transcribed with random hexamers. A single record per CDR3 protein comes from TCRdb applying MiXCR to the immunoSEQ multiplex PCR reads. The data show almost 450,000 distinct CDR3 sequences, roughly 85% seen once. This clonotype was sampled from a human donor with multiple sclerosis. The sequenced sample was CD8+ T cells from PBMCs.

CDR3 sequence reads: CASSQDIGVISAPLHF. CDR3 nucleotide sequence: TGCGCCAGCAGCCAAGATATAGGGGTAATATCTGCACCCCTCCACTTT. This chain joins TRBV4-1 and TRBJ1-6; maybe TRBD1 (5 bases). The length of the CDR3 is 16 residues. The germline V gene encodes CDR1 MGHRA and CDR2 YSYEKL. Trimming shortened V by 0 bases and J by 11 bases, and 17 bases separated the two germline ends.